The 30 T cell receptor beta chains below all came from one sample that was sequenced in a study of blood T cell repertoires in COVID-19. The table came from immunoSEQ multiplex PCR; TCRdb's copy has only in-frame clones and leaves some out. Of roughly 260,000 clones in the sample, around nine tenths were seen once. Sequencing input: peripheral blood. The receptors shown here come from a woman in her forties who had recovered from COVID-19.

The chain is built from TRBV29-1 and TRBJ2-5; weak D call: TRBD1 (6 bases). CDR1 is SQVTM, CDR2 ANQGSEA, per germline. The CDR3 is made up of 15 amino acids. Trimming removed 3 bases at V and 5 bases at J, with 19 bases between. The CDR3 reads CSVERGSVLSETQYF. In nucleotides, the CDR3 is TGCAGCGTTGAGAGGGGGTCCGTATTGTCGGAGACCCAGTACTTC.

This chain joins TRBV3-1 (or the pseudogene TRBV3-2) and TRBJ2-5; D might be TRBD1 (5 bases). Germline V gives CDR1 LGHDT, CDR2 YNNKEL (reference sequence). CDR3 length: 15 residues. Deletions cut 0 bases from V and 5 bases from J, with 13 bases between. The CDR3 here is CASSQEIQGRETQYF. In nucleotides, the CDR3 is TGTGCCAGCAGCCAAGAAATTCAGGGTCGGGAGACCCAGTACTTC.

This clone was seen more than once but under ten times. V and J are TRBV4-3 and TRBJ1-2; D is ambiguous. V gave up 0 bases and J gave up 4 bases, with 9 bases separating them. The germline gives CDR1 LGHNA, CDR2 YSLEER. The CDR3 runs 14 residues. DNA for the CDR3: TGCGCCAGCAGCCAAGAGCGGGGTAGCTATGGCTACACCTTC. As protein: CASSQERGSYGYTF.

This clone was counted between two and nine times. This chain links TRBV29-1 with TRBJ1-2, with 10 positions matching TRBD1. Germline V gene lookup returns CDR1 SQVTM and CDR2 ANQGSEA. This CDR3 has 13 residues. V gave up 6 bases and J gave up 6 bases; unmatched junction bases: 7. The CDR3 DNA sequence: TGCAGCGTGGGGGGGACAGGGGCTCATGGCTACACCTTC. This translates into CSVGGTGAHGYTF.

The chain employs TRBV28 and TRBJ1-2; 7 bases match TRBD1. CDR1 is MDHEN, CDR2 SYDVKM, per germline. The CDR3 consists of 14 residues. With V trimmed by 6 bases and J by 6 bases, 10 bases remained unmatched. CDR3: CASSPGTERNGYTF. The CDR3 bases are TGTGCCAGCAGCCCTGGGACAGAAAGGAATGGCTACACCTTC.

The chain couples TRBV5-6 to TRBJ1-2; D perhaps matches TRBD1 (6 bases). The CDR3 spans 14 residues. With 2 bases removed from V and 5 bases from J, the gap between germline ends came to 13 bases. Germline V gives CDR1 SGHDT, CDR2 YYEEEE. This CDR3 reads CASSLRAGAYGYTF. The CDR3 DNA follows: TGTGCCAGCAGCTTACGGGCAGGGGCTTATGGCTACACCTTC.

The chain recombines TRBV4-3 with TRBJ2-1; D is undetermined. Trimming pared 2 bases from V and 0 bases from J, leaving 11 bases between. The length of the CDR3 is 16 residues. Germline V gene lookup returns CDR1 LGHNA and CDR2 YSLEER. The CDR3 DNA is TGCGCCAGCAGCCAATTAGCATCCATCTCCTACAATGAGCAGTTCTTC. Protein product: CASSQLASISYNEQFF.

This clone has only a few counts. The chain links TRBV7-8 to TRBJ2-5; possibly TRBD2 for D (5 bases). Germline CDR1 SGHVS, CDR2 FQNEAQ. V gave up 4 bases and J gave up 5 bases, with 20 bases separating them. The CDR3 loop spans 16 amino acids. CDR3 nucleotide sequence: TGTGCCAGCAGCTACCCGCGTTTTGGGAGTACGGAGACCCAGTACTTC. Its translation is CASSYPRFGSTETQYF.

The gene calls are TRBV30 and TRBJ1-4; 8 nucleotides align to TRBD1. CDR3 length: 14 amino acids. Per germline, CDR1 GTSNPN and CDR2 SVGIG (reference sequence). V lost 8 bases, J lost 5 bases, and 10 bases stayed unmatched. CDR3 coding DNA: TGTGCCGGAAGACAGGGGCGGCAGAATGAAAAACTGTTTTTT. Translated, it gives CAGRQGRQNEKLFF.

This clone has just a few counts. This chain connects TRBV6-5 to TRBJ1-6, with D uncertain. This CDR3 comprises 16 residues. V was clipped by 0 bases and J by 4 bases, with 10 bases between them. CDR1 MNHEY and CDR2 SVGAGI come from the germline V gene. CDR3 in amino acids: CASSYSMRSYNSPLHF. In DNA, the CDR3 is TGTGCCAGCAGTTACTCGATGAGGTCTTATAATTCACCCCTCCACTTT.

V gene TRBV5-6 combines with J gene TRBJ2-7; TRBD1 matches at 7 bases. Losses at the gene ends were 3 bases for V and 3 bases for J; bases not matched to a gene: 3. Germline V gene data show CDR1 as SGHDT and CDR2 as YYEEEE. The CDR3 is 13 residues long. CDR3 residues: CASSSRDSYEQYF. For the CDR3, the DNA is TGTGCCAGCAGCTCCAGGGACAGCTACGAGCAGTACTTC.

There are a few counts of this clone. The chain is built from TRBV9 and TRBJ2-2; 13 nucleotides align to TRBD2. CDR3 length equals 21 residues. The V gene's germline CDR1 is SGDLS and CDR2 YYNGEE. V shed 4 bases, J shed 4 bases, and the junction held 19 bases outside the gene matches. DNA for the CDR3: TGTGCCAGCAGCAGAGCTCAGACTAGCGGGAGGAACAAGCGAAGCACCGGGGAGCTGTTTTTT. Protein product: CASSRAQTSGRNKRSTGELFF. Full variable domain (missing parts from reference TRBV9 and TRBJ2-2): DSGVTQTPKHLITATGQRVTLRCSPRSGDLSVYWYQQSLDQGLQFLIQYYNGEERAKGNILERFSAQQFPDLHSELNLSSLELGDSALYFCASSRAQTSGRNKRSTGELFFGEGSRLTVL.

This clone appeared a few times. In DNA, the CDR3 is TGTGCCAGCAGTGAGACACAGGGGCGGGGTCAGCCCCAGCATTTT. Its translation: CASSETQGRGQPQHF. The chain is built from TRBV6-1 and TRBJ1-5; 7 positions match TRBD1. Looked up from germline, CDR1 is MNHNS and CDR2 is SASEGT. Trimming cost V 3 bases and J 6 bases; bases outside gene matches: 8. The CDR3 loop spans 15 amino acids.

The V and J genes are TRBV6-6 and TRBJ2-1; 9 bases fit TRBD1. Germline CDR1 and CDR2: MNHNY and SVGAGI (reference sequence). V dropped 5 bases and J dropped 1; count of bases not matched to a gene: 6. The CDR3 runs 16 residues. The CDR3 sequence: CASSRRTGVSYNEQFF. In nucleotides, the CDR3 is TGTGCCAGCAGTCGAAGGACAGGGGTATCCTACAATGAGCAGTTCTTC.

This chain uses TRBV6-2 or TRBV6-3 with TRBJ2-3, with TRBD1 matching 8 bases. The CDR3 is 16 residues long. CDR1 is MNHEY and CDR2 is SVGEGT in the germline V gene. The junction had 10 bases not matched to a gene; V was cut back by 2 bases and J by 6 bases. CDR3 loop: CASSYPRTGTRDTQYF. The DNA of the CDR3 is TGTGCCAGCAGTTACCCTAGGACAGGGACCAGGGATACGCAGTATTTT.

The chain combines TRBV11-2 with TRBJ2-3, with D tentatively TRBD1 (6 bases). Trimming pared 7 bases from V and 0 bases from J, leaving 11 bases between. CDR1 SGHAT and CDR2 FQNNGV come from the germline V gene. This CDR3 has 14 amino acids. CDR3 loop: CASTLGGSTDTQYF. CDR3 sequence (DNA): TGTGCCAGCACCCTAGGGGGTAGCACAGATACGCAGTATTTT.

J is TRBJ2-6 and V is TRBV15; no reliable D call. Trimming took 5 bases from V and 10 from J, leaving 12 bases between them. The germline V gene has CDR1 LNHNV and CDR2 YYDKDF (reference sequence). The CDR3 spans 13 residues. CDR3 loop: CATSPREANVLTF. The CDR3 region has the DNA TGTGCCACCAGCCCTCGCGAGGCTAACGTCCTGACTTTC.

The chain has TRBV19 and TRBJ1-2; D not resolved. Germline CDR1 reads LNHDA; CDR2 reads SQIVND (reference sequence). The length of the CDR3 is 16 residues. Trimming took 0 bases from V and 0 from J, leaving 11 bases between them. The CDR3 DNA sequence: TGTGCCAGTAGTATAGATCGGCGGCCGCCTAACTATGGCTACACCTTC. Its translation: CASSIDRRPPNYGYTF.

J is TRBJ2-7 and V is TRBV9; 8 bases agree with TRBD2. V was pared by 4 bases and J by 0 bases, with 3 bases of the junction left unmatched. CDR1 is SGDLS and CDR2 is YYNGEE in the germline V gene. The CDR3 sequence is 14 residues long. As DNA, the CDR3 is TGTGCCAGCAGCACTAGCGGAATCTCCTACGAGCAGTACTTC. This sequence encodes CASSTSGISYEQYF.

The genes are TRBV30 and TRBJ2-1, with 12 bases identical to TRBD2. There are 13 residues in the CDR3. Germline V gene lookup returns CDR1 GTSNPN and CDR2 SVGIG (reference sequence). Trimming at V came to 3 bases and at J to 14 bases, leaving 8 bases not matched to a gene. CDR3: CAWSASTSGRKFF. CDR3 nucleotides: TGTGCCTGGAGCGCATCGACTAGCGGGAGAAAGTTCTTC.

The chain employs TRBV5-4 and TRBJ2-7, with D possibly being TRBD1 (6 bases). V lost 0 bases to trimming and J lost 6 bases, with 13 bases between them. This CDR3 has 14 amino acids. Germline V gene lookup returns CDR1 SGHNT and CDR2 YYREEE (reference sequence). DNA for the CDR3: TGTGCCAGCAGCTTGGACAGGGCAGTCGGCGAGCAGTACTTC. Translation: CASSLDRAVGEQYF.

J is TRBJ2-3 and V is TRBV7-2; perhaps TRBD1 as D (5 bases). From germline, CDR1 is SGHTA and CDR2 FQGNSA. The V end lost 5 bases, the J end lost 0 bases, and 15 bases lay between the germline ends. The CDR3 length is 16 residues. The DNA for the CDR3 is TGTGCCAGCAGCCGTAGGTTACAGGCGAGCACAGATACGCAGTATTTT. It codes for CASSRRLQASTDTQYF. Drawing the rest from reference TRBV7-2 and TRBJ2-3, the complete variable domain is GAGVSQSPSNKVTEKGKDVELRCDPISGHTALYWYRQSLGQGLEFLIYFQGNSAPDKSGLPSDRFSAERTGGSVSTLTIQRTQQEDSAVYLCASSRRLQASTDTQYFGPGTRLTVL.

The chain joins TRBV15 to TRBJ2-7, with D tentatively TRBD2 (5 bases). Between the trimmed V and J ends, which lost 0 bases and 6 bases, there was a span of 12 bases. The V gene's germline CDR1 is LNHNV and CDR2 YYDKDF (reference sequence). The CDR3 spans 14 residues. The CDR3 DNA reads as TGTGCCACCAGCAGAGATCAAGGAGGTGTCGAGCAGTACTTC. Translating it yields CATSRDQGGVEQYF.

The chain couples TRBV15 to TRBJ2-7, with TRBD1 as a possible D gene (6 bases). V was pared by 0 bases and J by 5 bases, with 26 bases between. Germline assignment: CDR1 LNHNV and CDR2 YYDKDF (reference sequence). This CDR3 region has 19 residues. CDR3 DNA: TGTGCCACCAGCAGAGATCTGACGACGAGGGGGTCTCGGTTTGACGAGCAGTACTTC. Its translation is CATSRDLTTRGSRFDEQYF.

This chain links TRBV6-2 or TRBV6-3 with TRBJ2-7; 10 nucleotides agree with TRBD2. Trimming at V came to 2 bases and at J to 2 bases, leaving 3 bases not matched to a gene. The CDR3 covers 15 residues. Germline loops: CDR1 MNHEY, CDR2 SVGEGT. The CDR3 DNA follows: TGTGCCAGCAGTTACGCTCTAGCGGGGGCCTACGAGCAGTACTTC. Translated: CASSYALAGAYEQYF.

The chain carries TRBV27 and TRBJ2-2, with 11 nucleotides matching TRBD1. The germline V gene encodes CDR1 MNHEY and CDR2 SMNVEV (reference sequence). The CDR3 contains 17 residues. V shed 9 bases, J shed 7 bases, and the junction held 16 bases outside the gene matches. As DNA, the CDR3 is TGTGCCAGTAGACTATCAGCGGGACAGGGGGTTAACGGGGAGCTGTTTTTT. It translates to CASRLSAGQGVNGELFF.

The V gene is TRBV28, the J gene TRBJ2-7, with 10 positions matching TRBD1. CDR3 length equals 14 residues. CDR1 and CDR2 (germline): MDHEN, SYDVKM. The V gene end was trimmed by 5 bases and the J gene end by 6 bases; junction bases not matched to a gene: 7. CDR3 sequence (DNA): TGTGCCAGCAGTCTCCGGGACAGGGGATCCGAGCAGTACTTC. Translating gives CASSLRDRGSEQYF.

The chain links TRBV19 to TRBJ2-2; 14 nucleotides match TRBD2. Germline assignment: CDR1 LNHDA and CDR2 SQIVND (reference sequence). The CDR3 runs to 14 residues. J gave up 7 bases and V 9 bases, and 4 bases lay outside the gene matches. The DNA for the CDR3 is TGTGCCAGCTCGGGACTAGCGGGAGTCGGGGAGCTGTTTTTT. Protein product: CASSGLAGVGELFF.

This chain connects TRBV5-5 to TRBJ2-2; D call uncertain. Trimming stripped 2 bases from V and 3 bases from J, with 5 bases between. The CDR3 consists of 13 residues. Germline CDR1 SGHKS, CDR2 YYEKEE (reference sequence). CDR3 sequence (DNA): TGTGCCAGCAGCTTCCGGGACACCGGGGAGCTGTTTTTT. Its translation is CASSFRDTGELFF.

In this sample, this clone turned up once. Written as DNA, the CDR3 is TGTGCCTGGGGAGACAGGGGGCTGAATTCTGGTGGCTACACCTTC. Its translation: CAWGDRGLNSGGYTF. The chain carries TRBV30 and TRBJ1-2; 10 nucleotides match TRBD1. J lost 7 bases, V lost 5 bases, and 13 bases had no gene match. The germline V gene has CDR1 GTSNPN and CDR2 SVGIG (reference sequence). CDR3 length: 15 amino acids.